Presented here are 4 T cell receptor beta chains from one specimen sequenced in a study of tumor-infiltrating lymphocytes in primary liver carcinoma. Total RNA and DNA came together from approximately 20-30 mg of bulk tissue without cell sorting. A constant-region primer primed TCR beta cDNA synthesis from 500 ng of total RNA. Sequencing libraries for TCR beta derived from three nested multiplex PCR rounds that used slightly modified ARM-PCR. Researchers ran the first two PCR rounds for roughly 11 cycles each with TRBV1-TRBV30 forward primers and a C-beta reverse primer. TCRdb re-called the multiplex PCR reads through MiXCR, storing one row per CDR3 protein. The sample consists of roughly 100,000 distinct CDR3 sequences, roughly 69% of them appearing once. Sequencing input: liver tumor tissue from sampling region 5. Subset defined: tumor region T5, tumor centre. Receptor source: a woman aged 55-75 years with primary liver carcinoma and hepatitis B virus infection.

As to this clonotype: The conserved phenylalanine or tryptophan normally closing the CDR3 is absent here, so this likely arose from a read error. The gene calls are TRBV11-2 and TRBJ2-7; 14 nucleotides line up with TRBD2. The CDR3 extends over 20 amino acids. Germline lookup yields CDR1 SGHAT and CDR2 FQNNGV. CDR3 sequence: CTSSILQGAGLAGAIYEQYY. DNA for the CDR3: TGTACCAGCAGCATTCTACAGGGGGCGGGACTAGCGGGAGCGATCTACGAGCAGTACTAC.

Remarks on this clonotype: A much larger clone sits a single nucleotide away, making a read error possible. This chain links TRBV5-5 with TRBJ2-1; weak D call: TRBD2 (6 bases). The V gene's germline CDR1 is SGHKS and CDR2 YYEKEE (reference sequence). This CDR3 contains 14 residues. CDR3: CARSSTGTSNEQFF. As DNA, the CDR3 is TGTGCCAGGAGCTCAACCGGGACTTCAAATGAGCAGTTCTTC.

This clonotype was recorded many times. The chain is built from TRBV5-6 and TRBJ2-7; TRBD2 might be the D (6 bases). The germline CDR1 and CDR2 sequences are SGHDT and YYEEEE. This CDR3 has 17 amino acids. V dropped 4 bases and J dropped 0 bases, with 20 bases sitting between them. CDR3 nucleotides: TGTGCCAGCAGCCGGCCCTTTTCCCGGGAGCCCTCCTACGAGCAGTACTTC. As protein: CASSRPFSREPSYEQYF.

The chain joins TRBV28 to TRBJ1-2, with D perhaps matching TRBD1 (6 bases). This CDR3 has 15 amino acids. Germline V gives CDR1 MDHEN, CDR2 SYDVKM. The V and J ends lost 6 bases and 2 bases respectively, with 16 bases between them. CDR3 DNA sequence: TGTGCCAGCAGCCCCCCGGGGGGGCGGAACTATGGCTACACCTTC. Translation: CASSPPGGRNYGYTF.